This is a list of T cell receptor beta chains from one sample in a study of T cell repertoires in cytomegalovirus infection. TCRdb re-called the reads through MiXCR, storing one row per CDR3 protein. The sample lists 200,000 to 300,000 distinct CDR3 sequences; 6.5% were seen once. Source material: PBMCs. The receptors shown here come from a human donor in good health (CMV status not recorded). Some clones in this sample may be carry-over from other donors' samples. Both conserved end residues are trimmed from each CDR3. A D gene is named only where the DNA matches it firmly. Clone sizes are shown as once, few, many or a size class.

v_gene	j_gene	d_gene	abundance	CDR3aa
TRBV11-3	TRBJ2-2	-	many	ASSPRFAGELF
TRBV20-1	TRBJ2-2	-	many	SASAPGSTGELF
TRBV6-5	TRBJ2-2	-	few	ASSYSAGSDTGELF
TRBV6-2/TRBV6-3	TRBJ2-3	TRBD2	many	ASGKLAGVGTQY
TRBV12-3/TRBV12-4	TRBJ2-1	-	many	AVGVGGLSSYNEQF
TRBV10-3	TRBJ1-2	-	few	AITDSGANYGYT
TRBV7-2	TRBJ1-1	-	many	ASSPRRSTEAF
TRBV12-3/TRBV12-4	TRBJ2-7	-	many	ASSLLGGGEQY
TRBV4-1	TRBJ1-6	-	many	ASSQEGARYNSPLH
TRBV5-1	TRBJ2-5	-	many	ASSLTGGSETQY